A single T cell receptor beta chain is shown here with its context. Its specificity is not known. These data come from a study of cytomegalovirus exposure and HLA in healthy donors. Study-wide findings and caveats: An analysis done earlier found most TCR beta V segments productive about 87% or about 30% of the time.

Trimming stripped 3 bases from V and 4 bases from J, with 18 bases between. Germline assignment: CDR1 MNHNS and CDR2 SASEGT. There are 16 residues in the CDR3. PCR used 60 Vbeta primers and 13 Jbeta primers. Generated by immunoSEQ multiplex PCR, the TCRdb table keeps only in-frame clones and is missing some. The sample carries 95,000 to 130,000 clones, 60% to 70% recorded once. The chain couples TRBV6-1 to TRBJ1-1; TRBD1 is a possible D gene (6 bases). The receptor was derived from a woman aged 40 to 50 in good health and CMV-seropositive. The sequenced material came from PBMCs. The CDR3 sequence: CASSDWAGAGSTEAFF. The CDR3 coding sequence is TGTGCCAGCAGTGATTGGGCAGGGGCGGGTAGCACTGAAGCTTTCTTT.